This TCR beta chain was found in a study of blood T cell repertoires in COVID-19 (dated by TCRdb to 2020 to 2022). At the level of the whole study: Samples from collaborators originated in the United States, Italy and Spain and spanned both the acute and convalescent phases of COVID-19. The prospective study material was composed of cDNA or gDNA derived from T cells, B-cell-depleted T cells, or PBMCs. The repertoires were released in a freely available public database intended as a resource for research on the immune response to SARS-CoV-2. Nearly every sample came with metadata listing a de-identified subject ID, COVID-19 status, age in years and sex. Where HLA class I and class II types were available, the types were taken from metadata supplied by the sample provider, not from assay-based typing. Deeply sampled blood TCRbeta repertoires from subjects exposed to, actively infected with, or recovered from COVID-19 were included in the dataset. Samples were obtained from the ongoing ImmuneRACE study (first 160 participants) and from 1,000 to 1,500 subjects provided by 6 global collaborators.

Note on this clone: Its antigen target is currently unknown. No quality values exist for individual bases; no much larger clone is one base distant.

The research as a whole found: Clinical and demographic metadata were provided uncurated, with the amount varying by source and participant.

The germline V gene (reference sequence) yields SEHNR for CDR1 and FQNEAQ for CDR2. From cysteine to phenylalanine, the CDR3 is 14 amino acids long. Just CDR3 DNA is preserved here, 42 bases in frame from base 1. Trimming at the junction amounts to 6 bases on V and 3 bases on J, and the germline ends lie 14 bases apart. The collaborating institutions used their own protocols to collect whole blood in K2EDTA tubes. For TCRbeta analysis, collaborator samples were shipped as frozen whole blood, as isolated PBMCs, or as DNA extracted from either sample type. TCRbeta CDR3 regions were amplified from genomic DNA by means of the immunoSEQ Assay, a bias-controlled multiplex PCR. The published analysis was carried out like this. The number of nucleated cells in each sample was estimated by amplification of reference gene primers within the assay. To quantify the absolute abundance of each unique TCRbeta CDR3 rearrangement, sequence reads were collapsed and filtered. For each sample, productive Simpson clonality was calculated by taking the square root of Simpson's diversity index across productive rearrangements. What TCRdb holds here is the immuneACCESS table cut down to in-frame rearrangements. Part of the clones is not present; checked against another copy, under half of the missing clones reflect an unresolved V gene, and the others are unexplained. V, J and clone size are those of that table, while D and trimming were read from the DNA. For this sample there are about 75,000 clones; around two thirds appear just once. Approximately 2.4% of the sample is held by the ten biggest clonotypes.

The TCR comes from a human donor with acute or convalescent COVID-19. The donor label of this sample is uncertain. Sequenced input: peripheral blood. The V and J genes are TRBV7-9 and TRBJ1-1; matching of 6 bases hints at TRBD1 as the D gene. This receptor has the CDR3 CASSTGIRDTEAFF. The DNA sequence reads TGTGCCAGCAGTACAGGGATCCGGGACACTGAAGCTTTCTTT.